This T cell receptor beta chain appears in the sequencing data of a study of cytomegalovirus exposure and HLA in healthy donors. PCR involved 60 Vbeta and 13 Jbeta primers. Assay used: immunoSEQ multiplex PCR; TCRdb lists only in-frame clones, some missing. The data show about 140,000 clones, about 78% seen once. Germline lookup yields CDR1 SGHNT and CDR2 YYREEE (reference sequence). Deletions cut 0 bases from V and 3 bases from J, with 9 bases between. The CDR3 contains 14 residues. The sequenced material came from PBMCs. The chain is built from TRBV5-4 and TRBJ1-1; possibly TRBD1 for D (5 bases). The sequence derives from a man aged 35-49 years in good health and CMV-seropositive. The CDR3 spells CASSLGGRDTEAFF. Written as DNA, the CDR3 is TGTGCCAGCAGCTTGGGGGGGAGGGACACTGAAGCTTTCTTT.